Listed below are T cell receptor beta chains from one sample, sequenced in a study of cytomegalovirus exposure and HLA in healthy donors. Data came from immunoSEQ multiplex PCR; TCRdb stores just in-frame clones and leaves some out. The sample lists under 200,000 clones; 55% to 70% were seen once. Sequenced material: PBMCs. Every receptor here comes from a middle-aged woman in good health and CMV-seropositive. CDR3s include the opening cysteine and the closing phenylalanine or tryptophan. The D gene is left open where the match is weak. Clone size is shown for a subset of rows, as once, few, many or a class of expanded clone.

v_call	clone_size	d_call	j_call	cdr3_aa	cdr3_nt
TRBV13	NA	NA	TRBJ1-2	CASSLPGSPDNYGYTF	TGTGCCAGCAGCTTACCAGGGTCCCCCGATAACTATGGCTACACCTTC
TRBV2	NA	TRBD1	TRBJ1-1	CASLQGAGTEAFF	TGTGCCAGCCTACAGGGGGCTGGCACTGAAGCTTTCTTT
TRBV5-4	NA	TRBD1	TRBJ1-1	CASSAQGAGWTEAFF	TGTGCCAGCAGCGCACAGGGGGCGGGATGGACTGAAGCTTTCTTT
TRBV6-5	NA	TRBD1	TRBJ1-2	CASSSPGQFYGYTF	TGTGCCAGCAGCTCACCGGGACAGTTTTATGGCTACACCTTC
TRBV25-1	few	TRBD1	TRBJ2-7	CASSGWTGSYEQYF	TGTGCCAGCAGTGGTTGGACAGGGTCCTACGAGCAGTACTTC
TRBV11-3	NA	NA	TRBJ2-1	CASSLSSYNEQFF	TGTGCCAGCAGCTTGAGTAGTTACAATGAGCAGTTCTTC
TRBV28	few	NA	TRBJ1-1	CASSQTVSREAFF	TGTGCCAGCAGTCAGACAGTAAGCCGTGAAGCTTTCTTT
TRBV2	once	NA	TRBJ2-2	CASSLDRIVNTGELFF	TGTGCCAGCAGTCTGGACAGAATTGTTAACACCGGGGAGCTGTTTTTT
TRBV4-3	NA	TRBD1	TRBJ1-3	CASSLHRGPGNTIYF	TGCGCCAGCAGCCTCCACAGGGGGCCTGGAAACACCATATATTTT
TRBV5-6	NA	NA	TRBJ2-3	CASSSGLTGTDTQYF	TGTGCCAGCAGCTCGGGTCTTACGGGCACAGATACGCAGTATTTT
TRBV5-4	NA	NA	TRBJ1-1	CASSLGGGRRGAFF	TGTGCCAGCAGCTTGGGGGGGGGCAGGCGCGGAGCTTTCTTT
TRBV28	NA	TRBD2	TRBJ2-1	CASSLASSGRGYNEQFF	TGTGCCAGCAGTTTAGCCTCTAGCGGGAGGGGTTACAATGAGCAGTTCTTC
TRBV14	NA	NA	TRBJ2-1	CASSGLSSYNEQFF	TGTGCCAGCAGCGGACTGAGCTCCTACAATGAGCAGTTCTTC
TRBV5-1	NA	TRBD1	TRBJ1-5	CASSLDRLNGNQPQHF	TGCGCCAGCAGTTTGGACAGGCTCAATGGCAATCAGCCCCAGCATTTT
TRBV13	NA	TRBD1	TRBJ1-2	CASSLGTGKVSYTF	TGTGCCAGCAGCTTAGGGACAGGGAAGGTTAGCTACACCTTC
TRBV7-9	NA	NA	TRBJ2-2	CASSSANTGELFF	TGTGCCAGCAGCTCGGCGAACACCGGGGAGCTGTTTTTT
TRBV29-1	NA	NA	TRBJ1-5	CSVLPAGQPQHF	TGCAGCGTTCTCCCTGCGGGGCAGCCCCAGCATTTT
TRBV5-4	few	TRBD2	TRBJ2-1	CASSFPNGGADEQFF	TGTGCCAGCAGCTTCCCTAACGGGGGGGCCGATGAGCAGTTCTTC
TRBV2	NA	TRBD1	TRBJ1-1	CASSAGTAMNTEAFF	TGTGCCAGCAGTGCCGGGACAGCGATGAACACTGAAGCTTTCTTT
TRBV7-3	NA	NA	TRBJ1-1	CASSSSGSTEAFF	TGTGCCAGCAGCTCTTCAGGTTCCACTGAAGCTTTCTTT
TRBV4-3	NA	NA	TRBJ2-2	CASSQVPGASTGELFF	TGCGCCAGCAGCCAAGTCCCAGGGGCGAGCACCGGGGAGCTGTTTTTT
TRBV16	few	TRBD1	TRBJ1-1	CASSQGQGSTEAFF	TGTGCCAGCAGTCAAGGACAGGGGTCCACTGAAGCTTTCTTT
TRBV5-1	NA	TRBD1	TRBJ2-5	CASSLEGQALETQYF	TGTGCCAGCAGCTTGGAGGGACAGGCCCTAGAGACCCAGTACTTC
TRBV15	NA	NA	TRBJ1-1	CATSRDIGQGGTEAFF	TGTGCCACCAGCAGAGATATTGGTCAGGGAGGCACTGAAGCTTTCTTT
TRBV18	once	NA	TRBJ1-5	CASSAGTSSNQPQHF	TGTGCCAGCTCAGCAGGGACAAGTAGCAATCAGCCCCAGCATTTT
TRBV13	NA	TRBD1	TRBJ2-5	CASSPSQVTGRETQYF	TGTGCCAGCAGCCCATCCCAGGTGACAGGGCGAGAGACCCAGTACTTC
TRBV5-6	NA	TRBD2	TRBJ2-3	CASSLASGRNTQYF	TGTGCCAGCAGCTTGGCTAGCGGGAGAAATACGCAGTATTTT
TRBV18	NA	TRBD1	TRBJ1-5	CASSPSGQGQPQHF	TGTGCCAGCTCACCATCTGGACAGGGCCAGCCCCAGCATTTT
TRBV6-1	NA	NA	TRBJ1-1	CASREGGTEAFF	TGTGCCAGCAGGGAGGGTGGCACTGAAGCTTTCTTT
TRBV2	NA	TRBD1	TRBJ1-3	CASKGQGGNTIYF	TGTGCCAGCAAAGGACAGGGAGGAAACACCATATATTTT
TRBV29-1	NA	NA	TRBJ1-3	CSVGQADNSGNTIYF	TGCAGCGTTGGACAGGCGGACAACTCTGGAAACACCATATATTTT
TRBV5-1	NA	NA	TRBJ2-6	CASSLAPISSGANVLTF	TGCGCCAGCAGCTTGGCCCCTATAAGCTCTGGGGCCAACGTCCTGACTTTC
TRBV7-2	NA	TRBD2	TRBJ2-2	CASSQRGGADTGELFF	TGTGCCAGCAGCCAGCGGGGCGGAGCTGACACCGGGGAGCTGTTTTTT
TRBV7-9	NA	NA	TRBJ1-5	CSSGRDNQPQHF	TGTTCCAGCGGGAGGGACAATCAGCCCCAGCATTTT
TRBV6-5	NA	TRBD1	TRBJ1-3	CASRTTGDTIYF	TGTGCCAGCAGGACGACAGGGGACACCATATATTTT
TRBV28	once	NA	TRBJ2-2	CASSLYSGVMDPNTGELFF	TGTGCCAGCAGTTTATATTCGGGGGTCATGGACCCGAACACCGGGGAGCTGTTTTTT
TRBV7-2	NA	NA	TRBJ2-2	CASSLRYLSNTGELFF	TGTGCCAGCAGCTTACGATATCTATCGAACACCGGGGAGCTGTTTTTT
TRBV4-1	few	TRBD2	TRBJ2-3	CASSQAPSGSEGDTDTQYF	TGCGCCAGCAGCCAAGCTCCTAGCGGGAGTGAGGGGGACACAGATACGCAGTATTTT
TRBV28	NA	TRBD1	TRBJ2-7	CASSSPTGTGGPYEQYF	TGTGCCAGCAGTTCCCCGACGGGGACAGGGGGTCCCTACGAGCAGTACTTC
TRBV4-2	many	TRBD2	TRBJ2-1	CASSQGPTSGIYNEQFF	TGTGCCAGCAGCCAAGGGCCCACTAGCGGCATATACAATGAGCAGTTCTTC
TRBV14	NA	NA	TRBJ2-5	CASSPLTGAQETQYF	TGTGCCAGCAGCCCTCTGACAGGCGCCCAAGAGACCCAGTACTTC
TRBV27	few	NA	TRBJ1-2	CASSLSGGHYGYTF	TGTGCCAGCAGTTTATCCGGGGGGCACTATGGCTACACCTTC
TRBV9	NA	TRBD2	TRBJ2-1	CASSVMERERDEQFF	TGTGCCAGCAGCGTAATGGAGCGGGAGAGAGATGAGCAGTTCTTC
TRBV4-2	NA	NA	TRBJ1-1	CASSQEVWGRRDTEAFF	TGTGCCAGCAGCCAAGAGGTCTGGGGCCGAAGGGACACTGAAGCTTTCTTT
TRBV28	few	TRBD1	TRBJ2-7	CASSLSDRAGDF	TGTGCCAGCAGTTTGAGTGACAGGGCCGGGGATTTC
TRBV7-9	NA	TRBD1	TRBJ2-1	CASSLDRGYNEQFF	TGTGCCAGCAGCTTAGACAGGGGCTACAATGAGCAGTTCTTC
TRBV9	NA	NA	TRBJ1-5	CASSVSTDPRVPQHF	TGTGCCAGCAGCGTATCCACAGACCCCAGGGTGCCCCAGCATTTT
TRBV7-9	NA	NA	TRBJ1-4	CASSFTGSTNEKLFF	TGTGCCAGCAGCTTCACAGGGTCAACTAATGAAAAACTGTTTTTT
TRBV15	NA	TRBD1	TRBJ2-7	CATSTRDRAYEQYF	TGTGCCACCAGCACACGGGACAGGGCCTACGAGCAGTACTTC
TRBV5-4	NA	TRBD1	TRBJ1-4	CASSAVRDRGILNEKLFF	TGTGCCAGCAGCGCCGTTCGGGACAGGGGGATTCTAAACGAAAAACTGTTTTTT
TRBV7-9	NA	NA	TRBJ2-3	CASSLALGVTDTQYF	TGTGCCAGCAGCTTAGCGCTGGGCGTGACAGATACGCAGTATTTT
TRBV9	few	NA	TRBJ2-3	CASSVVHSSTDTQYF	TGTGCCAGCAGCGTAGTTCACAGTAGCACAGATACGCAGTATTTT
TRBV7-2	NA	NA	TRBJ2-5	CASSSYTEETQYF	TGTGCCAGCAGCTCGTATACTGAAGAGACCCAGTACTTC
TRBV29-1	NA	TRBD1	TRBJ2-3	CSVINTGGSTDTQYF	TGCAGCGTTATAAATACAGGGGGTAGCACAGATACGCAGTATTTT
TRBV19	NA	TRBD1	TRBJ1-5	CASSVDRVEPQHF	TGTGCCAGTAGTGTGGACAGGGTCGAACCCCAGCATTTT